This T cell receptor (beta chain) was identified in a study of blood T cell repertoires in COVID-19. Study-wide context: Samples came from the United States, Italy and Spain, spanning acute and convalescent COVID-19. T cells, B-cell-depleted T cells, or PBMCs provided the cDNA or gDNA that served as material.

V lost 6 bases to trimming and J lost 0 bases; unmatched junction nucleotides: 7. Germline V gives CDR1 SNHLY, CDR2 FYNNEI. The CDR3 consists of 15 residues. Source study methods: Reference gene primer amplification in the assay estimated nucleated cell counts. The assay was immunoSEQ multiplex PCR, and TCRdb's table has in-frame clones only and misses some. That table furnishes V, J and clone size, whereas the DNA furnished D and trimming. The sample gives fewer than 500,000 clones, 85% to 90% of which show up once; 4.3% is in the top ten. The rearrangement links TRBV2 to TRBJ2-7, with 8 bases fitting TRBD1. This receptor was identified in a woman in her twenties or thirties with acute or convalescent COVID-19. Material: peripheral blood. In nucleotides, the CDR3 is TGTGCCAGCAGAAACAGGGGGTCCAGCTCCTACGAGCAGTACTTC. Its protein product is CASRNRGSSSYEQYF.